The entry below describes one T cell receptor (beta chain). Germline V gene data show CDR1 as MDHEN and CDR2 as SYDVKM. V was clipped by 7 bases and J by 1 base, with 12 bases between them. The CDR3 runs to 14 residues. These data originate in a study of blood T cell repertoires in COVID-19. Sequencing used immunoSEQ multiplex PCR; TCRdb keeps in-frame clones, though not all of them. The table includes 100,000 or so clones, 80% to 90% detected once. The clonotype was recovered from a woman of 80 years or more with acute or convalescent COVID-19. The rearrangement joins TRBV28 to TRBJ2-3; tentatively, D is TRBD1 (5 bases). Sequencing input: peripheral blood. In nucleotides, the CDR3 is TGTGCCAGCACTAGGCAGGGCCGCACAGATACGCAGTATTTT. Amino acid sequence: CASTRQGRTDTQYF. Full variable domain (rest looked up from reference TRBV28 and TRBJ2-3): DVKVTQSSRYLVKRTGEKVFLECVQDMDHENMFWYRQDPGLGLRLIYFSYDVKMKEKGDIPEGYSVSREKKERFSLILESASTNQTSMYLCASTRQGRTDTQYFGPGTRLTVL.